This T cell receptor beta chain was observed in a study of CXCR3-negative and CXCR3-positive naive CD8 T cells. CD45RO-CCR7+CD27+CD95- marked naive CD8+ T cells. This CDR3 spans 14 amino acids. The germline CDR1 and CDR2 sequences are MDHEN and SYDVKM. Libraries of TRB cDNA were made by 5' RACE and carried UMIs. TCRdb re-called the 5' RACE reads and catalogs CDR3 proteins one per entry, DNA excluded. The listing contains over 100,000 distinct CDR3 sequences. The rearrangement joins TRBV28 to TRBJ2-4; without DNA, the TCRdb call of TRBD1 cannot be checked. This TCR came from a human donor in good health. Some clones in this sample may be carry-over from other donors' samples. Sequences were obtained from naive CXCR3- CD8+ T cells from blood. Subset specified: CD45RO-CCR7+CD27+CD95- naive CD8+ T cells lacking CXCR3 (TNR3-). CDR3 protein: CASSFRGKRNIQYF.